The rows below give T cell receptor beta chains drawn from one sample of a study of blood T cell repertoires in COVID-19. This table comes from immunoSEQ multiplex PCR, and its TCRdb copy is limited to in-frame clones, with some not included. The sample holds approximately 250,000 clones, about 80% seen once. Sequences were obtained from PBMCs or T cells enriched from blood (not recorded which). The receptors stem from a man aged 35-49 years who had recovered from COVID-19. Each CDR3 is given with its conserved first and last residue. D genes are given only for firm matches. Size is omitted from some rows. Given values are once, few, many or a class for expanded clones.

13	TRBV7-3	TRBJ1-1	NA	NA	TGTGCCAGCAGCCCCGGGAGGGGCACTGAAGCTTTCTTT	CASSPGRGTEAFF
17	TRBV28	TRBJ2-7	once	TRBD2	TGTGCCAGCAGCCCCTCGTTTCAGTGGGAGGGCCAGTACGAGCAGTACTTC	CASSPSFQWEGQYEQYF
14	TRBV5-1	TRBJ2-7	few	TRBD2	TGCGCCAGCACCGACGGACTAGAGGCGTCCGAGCAGTACTTC	CASTDGLEASEQYF
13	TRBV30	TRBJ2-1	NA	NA	TGTGCCGCTGACCACCGGGTCTACAATGAGCAGTTCTTC	CAADHRVYNEQFF
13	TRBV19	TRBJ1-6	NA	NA	TGTGCCAGTAGTATACGTCTTGATTCACCCCTCCACTTT	CASSIRLDSPLHF
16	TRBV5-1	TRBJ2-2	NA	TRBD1	TGCGCCAGCAGTTCTCCCCGACAGGGCCACACCGGGGAGCTGTTTTTT	CASSSPRQGHTGELFF
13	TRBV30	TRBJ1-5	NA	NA	TGTGCCTGGAGTGGGGGGCTTCATCAGCCCCAGCATTTT	CAWSGGLHQPQHF
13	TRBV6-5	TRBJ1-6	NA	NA	TGTGCCAGCAGGCAAAGCCACTTTTCACCCCTCCACTTT	CASRQSHFSPLHF
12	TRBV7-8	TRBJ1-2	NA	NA	TGTGCCAGCAGCCCCAGTATGGAGGGCTACACCTTC	CASSPSMEGYTF
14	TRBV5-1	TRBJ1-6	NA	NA	TGCGCCAGCAGCTTGCAGGGGCCAAATTCACCCCTCCACTTT	CASSLQGPNSPLHF
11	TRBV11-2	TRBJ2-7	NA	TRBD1	TGTGCCAGCAGCTTCGACAGGGTTCGATACTTC	CASSFDRVRYF
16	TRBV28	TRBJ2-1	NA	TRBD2	TGTGCCAGCAGTTTACACATAGCGGGAGCGAGTAGTGAGCAGTTCTTC	CASSLHIAGASSEQFF
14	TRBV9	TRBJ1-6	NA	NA	TGTGCCAGCAGCCCTGGGCCCTATAATTCACCCCTCCACTTT	CASSPGPYNSPLHF
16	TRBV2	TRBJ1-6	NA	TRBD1	TGTGCCAGCAGTGGTCAGGGGGCCCCTAGCGGTTCACCCCTCCACTTT	CASSGQGAPSGSPLHF
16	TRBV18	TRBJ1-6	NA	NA	TGTGCCAGCTCACCGCAGGGTCAGCATTATAATTCACCCCTCCACTTT	CASSPQGQHYNSPLHF
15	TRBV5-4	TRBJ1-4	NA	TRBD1	TGTGCCAGCAGCCCCAGGACAGGGCCTAATGAAAAACTGTTTTTT	CASSPRTGPNEKLFF
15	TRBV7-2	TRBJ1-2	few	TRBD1	TGTGCCAGCAGCTTAGCTGGGACAGGGCTTTATGGCTACACCTTC	CASSLAGTGLYGYTF
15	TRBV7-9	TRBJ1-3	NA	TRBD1	TGTGCCAGCAGCAAGGACAGGGTAACGGGAAACACCATATATTTT	CASSKDRVTGNTIYF
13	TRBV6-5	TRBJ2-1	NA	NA	TGTGCCAGCAGCCGCAGCCAGAGGAATGAGCAGTTCTTC	CASSRSQRNEQFF
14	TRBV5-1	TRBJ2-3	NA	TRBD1	TGCGCCAGCAGCCAGGGACAGGTAGAAGGTACGCAGTATTTT	CASSQGQVEGTQYF
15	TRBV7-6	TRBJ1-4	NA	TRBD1	TGTGCCAGCAGCGGCCAGACAGGGGGCTTGGAAAAACTGTTTTTT	CASSGQTGGLEKLFF
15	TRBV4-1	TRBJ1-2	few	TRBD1	TGCGCCAGCAGCCAACGGGACAGGGCAAACTATGGCTACACCTTC	CASSQRDRANYGYTF
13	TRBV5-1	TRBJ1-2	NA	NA	TGCGCCAGCAGCTTGGATTCCCGTGATGGCTACACCTTC	CASSLDSRDGYTF
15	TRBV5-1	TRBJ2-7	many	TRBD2	TGCGCCAGCAGCTTGGTTGCGGGAGCCCTCTACGAGCAGTACTTC	CASSLVAGALYEQYF
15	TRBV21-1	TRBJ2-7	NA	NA	TGTGCCAGCAGCTGCACCCAGGGCGGTTCCTACGAGCAGTACTTC	CASSCTQGGSYEQYF
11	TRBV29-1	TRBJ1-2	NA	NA	TGCAGCGTTGAACGGGGCTATGGCTACACCTTC	CSVERGYGYTF
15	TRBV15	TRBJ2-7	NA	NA	TGTGCCACCAGCAGAGAACAAGCGGCAATCTACGAGCAGTACTTC	CATSREQAAIYEQYF
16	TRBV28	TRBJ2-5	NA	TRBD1	TGTGCCAGCGCACTAGGGGGGACAGGGTACCAAGAGACCCAGTACTTC	CASALGGTGYQETQYF
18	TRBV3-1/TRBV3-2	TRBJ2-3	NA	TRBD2	TGTGCCAGCAGCCGATCTACGACGCTAGCGGGGTTCACAGATACGCAGTATTTT	CASSRSTTLAGFTDTQYF
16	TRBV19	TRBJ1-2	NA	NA	TGTGCCAGTAGTATAGTCGTCGGCAGGCGAAACTATGGCTACACCTTC	CASSIVVGRRNYGYTF
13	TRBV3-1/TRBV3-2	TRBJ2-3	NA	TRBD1	TGTGCCAGCAGAGACAGGGGTACAGATACGCAGTATTTT	CASRDRGTDTQYF
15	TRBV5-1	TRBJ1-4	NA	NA	TGCGCCAGCAGCTATAATGGCCACCCTAATGAAAAACTGTTTTTT	CASSYNGHPNEKLFF
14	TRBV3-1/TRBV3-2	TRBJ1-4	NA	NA	TGTGCCAGCAGCCAACTACCATCCGGGGAAAAACTGTTTTTT	CASSQLPSGEKLFF
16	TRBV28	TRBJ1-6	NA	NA	TGTGCCAGCAGTTTATTCGGGGGGCGCGCGGATTCACCCCTCCACTTT	CASSLFGGRADSPLHF
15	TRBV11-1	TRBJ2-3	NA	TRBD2	TGTGCCAGCAGCGCGCTAGCGGGATCATCAGATACGCAGTATTTT	CASSALAGSSDTQYF
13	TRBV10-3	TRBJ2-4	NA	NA	TGTGCCATCAGTGAGAGAGAGGGTGACATTCAGTACTTC	CAISEREGDIQYF
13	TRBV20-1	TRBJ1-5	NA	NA	TGCAGTGCTAGTCGGGATGACAATCAGCCCCAGCATTTT	CSASRDDNQPQHF
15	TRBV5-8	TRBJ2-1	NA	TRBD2	TGTGCCAGCAGCTTTCCGGGACTAGATTACAATGAGCAGTTCTTC	CASSFPGLDYNEQFF
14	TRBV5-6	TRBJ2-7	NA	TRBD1	TGTGCCAGCAGTCCCGGGACAGGGTGGGGGGAGCAGTACTTC	CASSPGTGWGEQYF